This T cell receptor (beta chain) originates from a study of OX40 agonist ivuxolimab in advanced cancers. Overall study context: Ivuxolimab doses were 0.01, 0.1, 0.3, 1.5, 3 or 10 mg/kg every 2 weeks. Patients achieving partial responses numbered three: one hepatocellular carcinoma case and two cutaneous melanoma cases. Study results and caveats: Expanded peripheral T cell antigen specificity was not determined.

Measured with immunoSEQ multiplex PCR; TCRdb has only the in-frame clones, and not every one. The repertoire includes about 22,000 clones, 75% to 90% of them detected once, and about 23% sits in the top ten. Per the germline V gene, CDR1 is MNHEY and CDR2 is SMNVEV (reference sequence). J gave up 7 bases and V 4 bases, and 5 bases lay outside the gene matches. This CDR3 spans 15 amino acids. This clone turned up a few times. Its antigen remains unknown. Here the sequenced sample was CD4+ or CD8+ T cells sorted from blood, taken in a trial of the OX40 agonist ivuxolimab. The genes are TRBV27 and TRBJ2-1; TRBD2 agrees at 12 bases. The TCR sequence derives from an adult with an advanced solid tumor such as melanoma, head and neck, liver or kidney cancer. The CDR3 reads CASSSLAGGENEQFF. The CDR3, as DNA: TGTGCCAGCAGTTCACTAGCGGGAGGAGAGAATGAGCAGTTCTTC.